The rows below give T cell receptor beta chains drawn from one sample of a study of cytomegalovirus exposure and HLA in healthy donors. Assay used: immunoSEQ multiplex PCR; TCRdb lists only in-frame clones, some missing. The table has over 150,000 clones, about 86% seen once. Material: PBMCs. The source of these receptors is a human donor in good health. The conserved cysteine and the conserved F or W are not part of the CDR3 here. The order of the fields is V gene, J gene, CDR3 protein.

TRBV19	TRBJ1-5	ASSGEGDSNQPQH
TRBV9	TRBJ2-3	ASSVGAGYTDTQY
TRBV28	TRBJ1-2	ASSLERPYGYT
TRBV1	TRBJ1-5	TSSQVYGGDTPQH
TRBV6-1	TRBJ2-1	ASSMTGYNEQF
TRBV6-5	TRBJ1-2	ASTAGRDYGYT
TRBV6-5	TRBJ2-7	ASSYIGGEQY
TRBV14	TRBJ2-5	ASSQDIHRGRKTQY
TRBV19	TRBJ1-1	ASSIGGDTEAF
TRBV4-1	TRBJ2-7	ASSQVSGVESYEQY
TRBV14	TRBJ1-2	ASSQQGGSPNYGYT
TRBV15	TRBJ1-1	ATSRDEVTTEAF
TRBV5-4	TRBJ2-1	ATYNEQF
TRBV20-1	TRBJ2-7	SAFFSYEQY
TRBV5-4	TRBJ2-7	ASSLLPGQGSYEQY
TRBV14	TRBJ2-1	ASSTRTSGRSYNEQF
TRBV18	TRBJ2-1	ASSSSTGDEQF
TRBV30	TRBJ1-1	AWNPGATEAF